The sequence of this T cell receptor (beta chain) was determined in a study of CD4+ T cells in melanoma. Study-level findings and limits: Diverse differentiation states were reported for melanoma neoantigen-specific CD4+ T cells. CD8+ T cell, macrophage and B cell function reportedly correlated with neoantigen-specific CD4+ T cells.

Generated by immunoSEQ multiplex PCR, the TCRdb table keeps only in-frame clones and is missing some. The sample lists 13,000 or so clones; 68% were seen once. This CDR3 has 16 residues. Germline assignment: CDR1 SGHAT and CDR2 FQNNGV. Trimming cost V 4 bases and J 6 bases, with 21 bases left between them. In regard to this clone: Its specificity is not known.

The receptor was derived from a human donor with melanoma. The V and J genes are TRBV11-2 and TRBJ1-2; D possibly corresponds to TRBD1 (5 bases). Sequencing was carried out using cells from a culture (not recorded whether cultured in vitro). The CDR3 DNA reads TGTGCCAGCAGCTACTCCGGGACGGTACTGAGAAATGGCTACACCTTC. Translating it yields CASSYSGTVLRNGYTF.